This TCR beta chain is drawn from a study of Ad26.COV2.S vaccination and SARS-CoV-2 variants (dated by TCRdb to the early 2020s). Turning to the overall study: Vaccine-arm donors came from COV1001, a multicentre, randomized, double-blind, placebo-controlled phase I-IIa trial of Ad26.COV2.S in healthy adults. Investigators did not know the trial group allocation while performing experiments and assessing outcomes. TCRbeta repertoire sequencing served as the tool for gauging how specific and how broad the SARS-CoV-2-reactive T cell receptors were following Ad26.COV2.S vaccination. Ad26.COV2.S was given intramuscularly at 5x10^10 or 1x10^11 viral particles, as a single shot or as two shots 56 days apart. Trial participants were randomized into five groups of five, in which low-dose or high-dose Ad26.COV2.S was given once or twice, or placebo was given on both occasions. A total of 32 samples were included in the TCR-sequenced set, comprising around 19 Ad26.COV2.S vaccine recipients, 5 placebo recipients and 8 SARS-CoV-2 convalescent individuals. What the authors observed across the whole study: Comparable non-spike TCR breadth was observed between vaccine and placebo recipients, consistent with only spike being contained in the vaccine. Ad26.COV2.S recipients had higher spike-specific TCR breadth than placebo recipients (P = 0.0014). The authors noted that the TCR breadth and depth analyses may have underestimated total T cell responses. The study was not powered to compare responses between vaccine doses or regimens. After vaccination, spike-specific CD8+ and CD4+ T cell responses were reported to show substantial breadth.

The immunoSEQ Assay was the method used to sequence TCRbeta CDR3 regions. After extraction, genomic DNA underwent amplification by bias-controlled multiplex PCR, followed by high-throughput sequencing. On the authors' methods: Collapsing and filtering of sequences were performed to quantify the absolute abundance of each unique TCRbeta CDR3 region. T cell fraction was estimated by normalizing TCRbeta template counts to usable DNA, which was measured by amplifying reference genes present in all nucleated cells. Repertoire TCRs were annotated as SARS-CoV-2-specific by exact matching of V gene, CDR3 amino acid sequence and J gene to a known reactive TCR set. MIRA supplied the reference SARS-CoV-2 TCR set, which was filtered for enrichment in COVID-19-positive ImmuneCODE repertoires so that public or cross-reactive TCRs were removed. Using the MIRA antigens, annotated TCRs were further analysed by specific ORF or by position within an ORF. Breadth was defined as annotated unique rearrangements over total unique productive rearrangements; depth was the summed frequency of those rearrangements. Two-sided Wilcoxon rank-sum tests were used to compare TCR breadth between groups. TCRdb took over this immuneACCESS table, retaining in-frame rearrangements with V and J assigned. Such tables are incomplete; in checked studies, under half of the missing clones stem from an unresolved V gene, and the remainder is unexplained. That table is the source of V, J and clone size, and D and trimming were worked out from the DNA. Counted in this sample were 350,000 to 550,000 clones; 89% of them appeared once. The top ten hold over 2.5% of the sample.

The sample's treatment or condition label, in plain terms: some 19 received Ad26.COV2.S at low or high dose, single or two shots; about 5 received placebo; per-sample allocation not given. Repertoires of vaccine and placebo recipients were sequenced from samples collected on day 63 after the first injection. In Cohort 1b, about 27 adults aged 18-55 years were enrolled at a single site in Boston, USA, between 29 July and 7 August 2020. Ad26.COV2.S consisted of a replication-incompetent adenovirus type 26 vector by which a prefusion-stabilized SARS-CoV-2 spike protein from the original Wuhan strain was expressed. Comment on this clone: The clone's antigen remains unknown. No per-base quality is available; no much larger clone lies one base away.

Trimmed from V: 2 bases; trimmed from J: 5 bases; junction bases lacking a gene match: 6. The germline V gene supplies CDR1 SGHRS and CDR2 YFSETQ. The CDR3 runs 15 amino acids, cysteine and phenylalanine included. Only the CDR3 DNA is retained, 45 bases long and in frame from the first base. The chain couples TRBV5-1 to TRBJ2-2; 7 middle bases align to TRBD1. This receptor was obtained from a person between 18 and 59 years old who received the Ad26.COV2.S COVID-19 vaccine or a placebo. The sequencing here drew on peripheral blood, taken in a trial of Ad26.COV2.S vaccine versus placebo. At the DNA level, the sequence is TGCGCCAGCAGCTTAAGTACAGGGGTAACCGGGGAGCTGTTTTTT. This is translated as CASSLSTGVTGELFF. Reference TRBV5-1 and TRBJ2-2 genes cover what lies past the CDR3, so the full variable domain is KAGVTQTPRYLIKTRGQQVTLSCSPISGHRSVSWYQQTPGQGLQFLFEYFSETQRNKGNFPGRFSGRQFSNSRSEMNVSTLELGDSALYLCASSLSTGVTGELFFGEGSRLTVL.